This TCR beta chain was profiled in a study of shared clonotypes between healthy human individuals. Study observations and caveats: Generation probability values for non-shared clonotypes were lower than those for clonotypes shared by all four donors.

The CDR3 runs to 15 residues. The V gene's germline CDR1 is KGHSH and CDR2 LQKENI. V lost 3 bases and J lost 3, with 13 bases in between. A note on this clone: What it binds is not known.

Sequencing was at deep level. Only in-frame clones appear in the TCRdb table, and some are missing; sequencing was by immunoSEQ multiplex PCR. The sample gives about 2.3 million clones, 85% to 95% of which show up once; around 0.35% is in the top ten. The sample consisted of naive CD4+ T cells from PBMCs. Subset: CD45RA+ positively selected. The chain employs TRBV18 and TRBJ2-3, with TRBD1 as a possible D gene (6 bases). The origin of this receptor is a man between 18 and 35 years old in good health. Some clones in this sample may be carry-over from other donors' samples. The CDR3 nucleotides are TGTGCCAGCTCACCTGTAACAGGGTATACAGATACGCAGTATTTT. Protein product: CASSPVTGYTDTQYF.